This T cell receptor (beta chain) appears in the sequencing data of a study of blood T cell repertoires in COVID-19 (dated by TCRdb to about 2020). Background for the entire study: The collaborator samples originated in the United States, Italy and Spain and spanned the acute and convalescent phases of COVID-19. The sample metadata nearly always contained a de-identified subject ID, COVID-19 status, age in years and sex. The repertoires were made available in a free public database intended to serve as a resource for research on the immune response to SARS-CoV-2. Subjects who had been exposed to COVID-19, were actively infected with it, or had recovered from it provided the deeply sampled blood TCRbeta repertoires that made up the dataset. The material from the prospective study consisted of cDNA or gDNA derived from T cells, B-cell-depleted T cells, or PBMCs. HLA class I and class II types, where available, came from metadata supplied by the sample provider rather than from assay-based typing. The samples were drawn from the first 160 participants of the ongoing ImmuneRACE study and from 950 to 1,500 subjects provided by 6 global collaborators.

This clone was seen once. Its antigen is still unknown. The input lacks base qualities; no much larger clone sits a single base away. Participants in the prospective study were enrolled through a virtual design, were aged roughly 18 to 100 years, and lived in some 24 United States geographic areas. Cohort assignment in the prospective study relied on participant-reported clinical history from a screening survey and a study questionnaire. For ImmuneRACE Cohort 3, a participant was defined as recovered based on two consecutive negative NP/OP PCR tests, clearance by a healthcare professional, or resolution of symptoms. Mobile phlebotomists in the prospective study collected whole blood, serum and a nasopharyngeal or oropharyngeal swab from every participant. Participants in the prospective study had the option to provide additional blood draws and questionnaires over an approximately 2-month period. Prospective study blood samples were shipped either frozen or at room temperature before DNA extraction.

V was cut back by 2 bases and J by 2 bases, leaving a gap of 7 bases between them. The CDR3, from cysteine to phenylalanine, totals 13 residues. Only the CDR3 part of the read is kept: 39 bases, read in frame from the first base. The paper as a whole reports these results and caveats: The quantity of clinical and demographic metadata differed by source and by participant and was supplied without curation.

TCRbeta CDR3 regions were amplified from genomic DNA by means of the immunoSEQ Assay, a bias-controlled multiplex PCR. In the authors' own workflow: Nucleated cell counts per sample were estimated from amplification of reference gene primers within the assay. To quantify the absolute abundance of each unique TCRbeta CDR3 rearrangement, sequence reads were collapsed and filtered. For each sample, productive Simpson clonality was calculated by taking the square root of Simpson's diversity index across productive rearrangements. Not all clones reach the TCRdb copy of this immuneACCESS table, which keeps in-frame sequences only. Checked studies attribute under half of the gap to unresolved V genes and leave the rest unexplained. The V and J calls and the clone size are those of that table, but D and trimming were determined from the DNA. Across this sample there are approximately 150,000 clones, with 82% seen only once. The ten largest account for around 18% of the sample.

Source material: PBMCs or T cells enriched from blood (not recorded which). The chain was built from TRBV12-3 or TRBV12-4 and TRBJ2-7; no D gene is confidently identified. The TCR comes from a man aged 55-75 years who had recovered from COVID-19. The sequence in DNA is TGTGCCAGCAGTTTATCAGTTACCTACGAGCAGTACTTC. This gives the protein CASSLSVTYEQYF.